Listed below are T cell receptor beta chains from one sample, sequenced in a study of blood T cell repertoires in COVID-19. The data were produced by immunoSEQ multiplex PCR, yet TCRdb's version contains in-frame clones alone and is incomplete. The sample holds a few hundred thousand clones, 75% to 90% seen once. The material sequenced was peripheral blood. The receptor set was obtained from a woman aged 55 to 70 with COVID-19, enrolled during active disease. Each CDR3 is given with its conserved first and last residue. A D gene is named only where the DNA matches it firmly. A clone size is listed for some rows: how often the clone was seen (once, few, many), or a class if it is expanded.

>TRBJ2-7|TRBD1|TRBV7-9|NA|14
CASIRTGVAYEQYF
TGTGCCAGCATCAGGACAGGGGTCGCCTACGAGCAGTACTTC
>TRBJ1-1|NA|TRBV5-1|NA|14
CASSLPGGNTEAFF
TGCGCCAGCAGCTTACCGGGAGGGAACACTGAAGCTTTCTTT
>TRBJ2-1|TRBD1|TRBV4-1|NA|15
CASSLGQDSYNEQFF
TGCGCCAGCAGCCTAGGACAGGACTCCTACAATGAGCAGTTCTTC
>TRBJ2-2|TRBD2|TRBV7-6|NA|17
CASSLGLAGRNTGELFF
TGTGCCAGCAGCTTAGGACTAGCGGGTCGAAACACCGGGGAGCTGTTTTTT
>TRBJ1-3|TRBD1|TRBV5-4|NA|13
CASIDRGSNTIYF
TGTGCCAGCATTGACAGGGGGTCAAACACCATATATTTT
>TRBJ2-1|NA|TRBV2|NA|14
CASTGPYQYNEQFF
TGTGCCAGCACAGGGCCTTATCAATACAATGAGCAGTTCTTC
>TRBJ1-3|TRBD1|TRBV3-1/TRBV3-2|NA|19
CASSQEIRTGMLSGNTIYF
TGTGCCAGCAGCCAAGAAATCAGGACAGGTATGCTCTCTGGAAACACCATATATTTT
>TRBJ1-5|TRBD1|TRBV27|once|16
CASSLRVGTENQPQHF
TGTGCCAGCAGTTTACGCGTGGGGACAGAGAATCAGCCCCAGCATTTT
>TRBJ1-2|TRBD1|TRBV4-2|NA|15
CASSQRQGAINGYTF
TGTGCCAGCAGCCAACGGCAGGGGGCGATTAATGGCTACACCTTC
>TRBJ1-2|TRBD1|TRBV13|NA|17
CASSLWVGQGEDYGYTF
TGTGCCAGCAGCTTATGGGTTGGACAGGGCGAGGACTATGGCTACACCTTC
>TRBJ2-7|TRBD2|TRBV20-1|NA|15
CSASNPGGNGYEQYF
TGCAGTGCTAGTAACCCGGGAGGGAACGGGTACGAGCAGTACTTC
>TRBJ1-5|TRBD1|TRBV27|NA|15
CASRQTGGGNQPQHF
TGTGCCAGCAGACAGACAGGGGGGGGCAATCAGCCCCAGCATTTT